This passage covers 17 T cell receptor beta chains from one sample sequenced in a study of Ad26.COV2.S vaccination and SARS-CoV-2 variants. The data were produced by immunoSEQ multiplex PCR, yet TCRdb's version contains in-frame clones alone and is incomplete. Of about 420,000 clones in the sample, around 87% were seen once. Stated treatment: roughly 20 received Ad26.COV2.S at low or high dose, single or two shots; roughly 5 received placebo; per-sample allocation not given. On day 63 after the first injection, vaccine and placebo recipients gave samples. The source material was peripheral blood, sampled in a trial of Ad26.COV2.S vaccine versus placebo. These receptors all stem from a person aged 18-60 years who received the Ad26.COV2.S COVID-19 vaccine or a placebo.

The chain joins TRBV10-3 to TRBJ2-7, with 10 bases that match TRBD1. Germline CDR1 is ENHRY and CDR2 is SYGVKD. J was trimmed by 5 bases and V by 5 bases; bases with no gene match: 6. This CDR3 region has 14 residues. CDR3 protein: CAISQTGGNDEQYF. The CDR3 nucleotides are TGTGCCATCAGTCAGACAGGGGGCAACGACGAGCAGTACTTC.

The J gene is TRBJ2-3, the V gene TRBV29-1, with D possibly called TRBD1 or TRBD2 (6 bases each). Trimming pared 4 bases from V and 4 bases from J, leaving 9 bases between. There are 12 residues in the CDR3. CDR1 and CDR2 from the germline V gene are SQVTM and ANQGSEA. For the CDR3, the DNA is TGCAGCGTTGGAGGGGGGTCAGATACGCAGTATTTT. It is translated as CSVGGGSDTQYF.

The chain has TRBV3-1 (or the pseudogene TRBV3-2) and TRBJ2-3, with unresolved D. CDR3 length: 13 amino acids. Trimming left V 1 base short and J 6 bases short, with 8 bases between. Germline V gene data show CDR1 as LGHDT and CDR2 as YNNKEL (reference sequence). DNA of the CDR3: TGTGCCAGCAGCCAAGTCACCGGTGATACGCAGTATTTT. Translation: CASSQVTGDTQYF.

The CDR3 is CASSRDRQMKETQYF. The DNA for the CDR3 is TGTGCCAGTAGTCGGGACAGGCAGATGAAAGAGACCCAGTACTTC. The rearrangement uses TRBV19 and TRBJ2-5, with TRBD1 matching over 8 bases. CDR3 length equals 15 residues. Germline values: CDR1 LNHDA, CDR2 SQIVND (reference sequence). V dropped 5 bases and J dropped 3; count of bases not matched to a gene: 8.

The J gene is TRBJ2-3, the V gene TRBV14; 8 positions match TRBD2. V shed 8 bases, J shed 3 bases, and the junction held 7 bases outside the gene matches. This CDR3 has 14 amino acids. Germline V gives CDR1 SGHDN, CDR2 FVKESK. The CDR3 reads CASRAGVVTDTQYF. DNA of the CDR3: TGTGCCAGCCGAGCGGGGGTCGTGACAGATACGCAGTATTTT.

The V and J genes are TRBV12-3 or TRBV12-4 and TRBJ1-2, with D hard to call. Trimming pared 4 bases from V and 4 bases from J, leaving 10 bases between. CDR3 length: 13 residues. The chain's CDR3 is CASSSTVSYGYTF. The CDR3, as DNA: TGTGCCAGCAGTTCAACAGTTAGCTATGGCTACACCTTC.

The chain combines TRBV18 with TRBJ2-1, with a tentative D call TRBD1 (6 bases). Germline CDR1 and CDR2: KGHSH and LQKENI. V was pared by 5 bases and J by 7 bases, with 9 bases between. This CDR3 spans 12 amino acids. The CDR3, as DNA: TGTGCCAGCTCAGAACAGGGAAATGAGCAGTTCTTC. Translation: CASSEQGNEQFF. The whole variable domain, remainder taken from reference TRBV18 and TRBJ2-1, is NAGVMQNPRHLVRRRGQEARLRCSPMKGHSHVYWYRQLPEEGLKFMVYLQKENIIDESGMPKERFSAEFPKEGPSILRIQQVVRGDSAAYFCASSEQGNEQFFGPGTRLTVL.

The gene calls are TRBV2 and TRBJ1-4; TRBD1 agrees at 8 bases. V shed 5 bases and J 8 bases; nucleotides not matched to a gene: 7. Germline-derived CDR1 and CDR2 are SNHLY and FYNNEI. The CDR3 length is 14 residues. In DNA form, the CDR3 reads TGTGCCAGCAGTATACGGACAGGGAACGAAAAACTGTTTTTT. It translates to CASSIRTGNEKLFF.

The rearrangement joins TRBV6-2 or TRBV6-3 to TRBJ1-6, with D unclear. V shed 0 bases and J shed 10 bases, with 7 bases lying between them. Germline V gene lookup returns CDR1 MNHEY and CDR2 SVGEGT. The CDR3 consists of 13 residues. CDR3 region: CASSYSEASPLHF. CDR3 sequence (DNA): TGTGCCAGCAGTTACTCGGAGGCATCACCCCTCCACTTT.

This chain joins TRBV19 and TRBJ2-1; 7 bases agree with TRBD2. Germline loops: CDR1 LNHDA, CDR2 SQIVND (reference sequence). The CDR3 consists of 13 residues. The V segment lost 5 bases and the J segment 8 bases; nucleotides outside the gene matches: 6. The CDR3 protein is CASSGGTIHEQFF. Here the CDR3 DNA reads TGTGCCAGTAGTGGCGGGACTATCCATGAGCAGTTCTTC. The full variable domain, completed using reference TRBV19 and TRBJ2-1, is DGGITQSPKYLFRKEGQNVTLSCEQNLNHDAMYWYRQDPGQGLRLIYYSQIVNDFQKGDIAEGYSVSREKKESFPLTVTSAQKNPTAFYLCASSGGTIHEQFFGPGTRLTVL.

This clone appeared a single time. V gene TRBV5-8 combines with J gene TRBJ2-5; TRBD1 agrees at 10 bases. This CDR3 spans 16 amino acids. V was clipped by 0 bases and J by 5 bases; unmatched bases: 7. Germline CDR1 and CDR2: SGHTS and YDEGEE. For the CDR3, the DNA is TGTGCCAGCAGCTTGGACGGGACAGGGGTGGGCGAGACCCAGTACTTC. It yields the protein CASSLDGTGVGETQYF.

This clone was counted once. The rearrangement links TRBV7-2 to TRBJ2-2; 12 positions agree with TRBD1. Germline loops: CDR1 SGHTA, CDR2 FQGNSA. Germline trimming cut 2 bases from V and 6 bases from J; bases unmatched to any gene: 7. The CDR3 runs 17 residues. CDR3 coding DNA: TGTGCCAGCAGCTTAACCGGGACAGGGGGCTTCGCCGGGGAGCTGTTTTTT. Amino acid sequence: CASSLTGTGGFAGELFF. Full variable domain (outside the CDR3, taken from reference TRBV7-2 and TRBJ2-2): GAGVSQSPSNKVTEKGKDVELRCDPISGHTALYWYRQSLGQGLEFLIYFQGNSAPDKSGLPSDRFSAERTGGSVSTLTIQRTQQEDSAVYLCASSLTGTGGFAGELFFGEGSRLTVL.

The rearrangement joins TRBV27 to TRBJ1-3; no clear D gene. The V gene lost 8 bases and the J gene lost 4 bases, with 9 bases spanning the gap. Germline CDR1 reads MNHEY; CDR2 reads SMNVEV (reference sequence). The CDR3 is made up of 12 amino acids. The CDR3 region has the DNA TGTGCCAGCGTCGGAAGGGGAAACACCATATATTTT. Translated, it gives CASVGRGNTIYF.

This clone has only one observation. The chain is built from TRBV5-1 and TRBJ2-2; D is perhaps TRBD2 (5 bases). The CDR3 sequence is 15 residues long. V lost 4 bases to trimming and J lost 4 bases, with 14 bases between them. Germline V gene lookup returns CDR1 SGHRS and CDR2 YFSETQ. CDR3 region: CASSRETLATGELFF. CDR3 nucleotide sequence: TGCGCCAGCAGCCGAGAGACCCTAGCCACCGGGGAGCTGTTTTTT.

The chain carries TRBV11-1 and TRBJ2-1; tentative D call: TRBD1 (5 bases). Trimming took off 5 bases at V and 9 bases at J, with 8 bases between the two ends. Looked up from germline, CDR1 is SGHAT and CDR2 is FQDESV (reference sequence). CDR3 size: 11 residues. CDR3 coding DNA: TGTGCCAGCAGCGGACACCTTGAGCAGTTCTTC. Protein sequence: CASSGHLEQFF.

The rearrangement links TRBV19 to TRBJ2-3, with D perhaps given as TRBD1 or TRBD2 (5 bases each). The CDR3 is made up of 17 amino acids. The germline gives CDR1 LNHDA, CDR2 SQIVND (reference sequence). The V end lost 10 bases, the J end lost 8 bases, and 31 bases lay between the germline ends. The CDR3 reads CATSGTVTRGPAGTQYF. Written as DNA, the CDR3 is TGTGCCACCTCCGGGACGGTGACCAGAGGACCTGCAGGTACGCAGTATTTT.

The chain has TRBV19 and TRBJ2-7, with D perhaps TRBD1 or TRBD2 (6 bases each). CDR1 and CDR2 from the germline V gene are LNHDA and SQIVND (reference sequence). Trimming left V 4 bases short and J 0 bases short, with 22 bases between. This CDR3 has 18 amino acids. CDR3 residues: CASSSRGHLSGSSYEQYF. CDR3 sequence (DNA): TGTGCCAGTAGTAGTCGGGGACATCTTAGCGGAAGCTCCTACGAGCAGTACTTC.